The 18 T cell receptor beta chains below all came from one sample that was sequenced in a study of CD8 T cells in Susac syndrome. Random-hexamer reverse transcription was applied to roughly 0.5 to 1 ug RNA. TCRdb processed the immunoSEQ multiplex PCR reads anew with MiXCR; each CDR3 protein has one entry. Of approximately 130,000 distinct CDR3 sequences in the sample, around 95% were seen once. Sequencing was performed on CD4+ T cells from PBMCs. The receptor source for this set is a human donor in good health.

This clonotype was recorded a few times. The V call is TRBV6-1, the J call TRBJ2-3; D unclear. The V end lost 5 bases, the J end lost 2 bases, and 2 bases lay between the germline ends. The V gene's germline CDR1 is MNHNS and CDR2 SASEGT. The CDR3 loop spans 11 amino acids. The DNA for the CDR3 is TGTGCCAGCAGTTCCACAGATACGCAGTATTTT. Translation: CASSSTDTQYF.

CDR3 DNA sequence: TGTGCCAGCAACCCGACAGAAAACACTGAAGCTTTCTTT. Translating it yields CASNPTENTEAFF. The chain recombines TRBV12-3 or TRBV12-4 with TRBJ1-1, with a tentative D call TRBD1 (5 bases). The CDR3 length is 13 residues. The V gene lost 7 bases and the J gene lost 2 bases, with 11 bases spanning the gap.

J is TRBJ2-5 and V is TRBV4-2; 7 positions agree with TRBD2. Germline CDR1 reads LGHNA; CDR2 reads YNFKEQ. V gave up 0 bases and J gave up 4 bases; unmatched junction bases: 11. This CDR3 spans 17 amino acids. The CDR3 DNA sequence: TGTGCCAGCAGCCAAGAAAGACATGGCGGGAGTACAGAGACCCAGTACTTC. Protein: CASSQERHGGSTETQYF.

This chain links TRBV6-1 with TRBJ2-5, with 8 bases fitting TRBD2. The length of the CDR3 is 14 residues. Losses at the gene ends were 10 bases for V and 3 bases for J; bases not matched to a gene: 10. Germline CDR1 and CDR2: MNHNS and SASEGT. Here the CDR3 reads CATALSGSKETQYF. The CDR3 DNA reads as TGTGCCACCGCTCTCAGCGGGAGTAAAGAGACCCAGTACTTC.

This chain links TRBV7-9 with TRBJ2-3; 7 bases are shared with TRBD1. The V gene end was trimmed by 4 bases and the J gene end by 5 bases; junction bases not matched to a gene: 9. The length of the CDR3 is 15 residues. CDR1 and CDR2 from the germline V gene are SEHNR and FQNEAQ (reference sequence). CDR3 in DNA: TGTGCCAGCAGCTCAGGGAGTCACAGGGGAGATACGCAGTATTTT. This gives the protein CASSSGSHRGDTQYF.

The chain uses TRBV6-5 and TRBJ2-5, with D maybe TRBD2 (6 bases). The CDR3 has 15 amino acids. Germline V gene sequence: CDR1 MNHEY, CDR2 SVGAGI. The V gene lost 5 bases and the J gene lost 5 bases, with 18 bases spanning the gap. The CDR3 nucleotides are TGTGCCAGCAGTGGATTAAGCGGAGGGGAGGAGACCCAGTACTTC. This gives the protein CASSGLSGGEETQYF.

V and J are TRBV19 and TRBJ2-1, with 13 bases that match TRBD2. In germline, CDR1 is LNHDA, CDR2 SQIVND (reference sequence). Trimming cost V 7 bases and J 10 bases; bases outside gene matches: 10. The CDR3 has 15 residues. As DNA, the CDR3 is TGTGCCAGTACCCAACTAGCGGGAGGGGCGGACGAGCAGTTCTTC. Its protein is CASTQLAGGADEQFF. The full variable domain, in which reference TRBV19 and TRBJ2-1 provide the parts outside the CDR3, is DGGITQSPKYLFRKEGQNVTLSCEQNLNHDAMYWYRQDPGQGLRLIYYSQIVNDFQKGDIAEGYSVSREKKESFPLTVTSAQKNPTAFYLCASTQLAGGADEQFFGPGTRLTVL.

This clonotype has more than one count but fewer than ten. The chain uses TRBV24-1 and TRBJ2-7; 11 positions match TRBD2. CDR1 and CDR2 (germline): KGHDR, SFDVKD. V lost 4 bases, J lost 4 bases, and 5 bases stayed unmatched. The CDR3 has 15 amino acids. This chain's CDR3 is CATSEPGTSGYEQYF. CDR3 nucleotides: TGTGCCACCAGTGAACCCGGGACTAGCGGTTACGAGCAGTACTTC.

The chain couples TRBV7-2 to TRBJ1-5; a possible D gene is TRBD1 (6 bases). Trimming removed 5 bases at V and 0 bases at J, with 14 bases between. The CDR3 covers 16 residues. Germline V gene lookup returns CDR1 SGHTA and CDR2 FQGNSA. The CDR3 DNA reads TGTGCCAGCAGCAGAGGGACATCCTATAGCAATCAGCCCCAGCATTTT. This translates into CASSRGTSYSNQPQHF.

The genes are TRBV15 and TRBJ1-2; D gene unclear. CDR1 is LNHNV and CDR2 is YYDKDF in the germline V gene (reference sequence). This CDR3 comprises 12 residues. V gave up 5 bases and J gave up 4 bases, with 8 bases separating them. Written as DNA, the CDR3 is TGTGCCACCAGCGGCAACAGCTATGGCTACACCTTC. This gives the protein CATSGNSYGYTF. Variable domain in full (rest from reference TRBV15 and TRBJ1-2): DAMVIQNPRYQVTQFGKPVTLSCSQTLNHNVMYWYQQKSSQAPKLLFHYYDKDFNNEADTPDNFQSRRPNTSFCFLDIRSPGLGDTAMYLCATSGNSYGYTFGSGTRLTVV.

The chain carries TRBV27 and TRBJ2-2; TRBD1 matches at 7 bases. CDR1 is MNHEY and CDR2 is SMNVEV in the germline V gene (reference sequence). V lost 5 bases to trimming and J lost 6 bases; unmatched junction nucleotides: 6. The CDR3 has 14 residues. The DNA of the CDR3 is TGTGCCAGCAGTATTCGACAGGGCTCCGGGGAGCTGTTTTTT. Residues: CASSIRQGSGELFF.

The chain employs TRBV20-1 and TRBJ2-7, with a tentative D call TRBD2 (6 bases). Germline V gene sequence: CDR1 DFQATT, CDR2 SNEGSKA (reference sequence). The V gene lost 6 bases and the J gene lost 7 bases, with 16 bases spanning the gap. The CDR3 has 12 residues. CDR3 DNA: TGCAGTGCCCTTAGAGGAAGCGGGGAGCAGTACTTC. This gives the protein CSALRGSGEQYF.

The rearrangement joins TRBV7-3 to TRBJ2-7; D may correspond to TRBD1 or TRBD2 (5 bases each). The V and J ends lost 4 bases and 0 bases respectively, with 10 bases between them. The CDR3 sequence is 14 residues long. In germline, CDR1 is SGHTA, CDR2 FQGTGA. CDR3 sequence (DNA): TGTGCCAGCAGCTCCGGGACCATCTCCTACGAGCAGTACTTC. It yields the protein CASSSGTISYEQYF.

The chain joins TRBV7-3 to TRBJ1-5; unclear D gene. Germline loops: CDR1 SGHTA, CDR2 FQGTGA. V lost 2 bases and J 4 bases, leaving 6 bases between the germline ends. The CDR3 has 13 residues. The CDR3 reads CASSLERNQPQHF. The CDR3 nucleotides read TGTGCCAGCAGCTTAGAACGGAATCAGCCCCAGCATTTT.

This chain uses TRBV30 with TRBJ2-7, with D possibly TRBD2 on 6 matching bases. The V end was cut by 4 bases, the J end by 6 bases, with 16 bases between. This CDR3 comprises 13 residues. Germline V gene data show CDR1 as GTSNPN and CDR2 as SVGIG (reference sequence). For the CDR3, the DNA is TGTGCCTGGATATCTGGGGGAGGATCCGAGCAGTACTTC. Translating gives CAWISGGGSEQYF.

This clonotype came up a few times. The rearrangement links TRBV28 to TRBJ1-2; TRBD1 agrees at 9 bases. This CDR3 is 13 amino acids long. Germline V gene sequence: CDR1 MDHEN, CDR2 SYDVKM. With V trimmed by 4 bases and J by 6 bases, 3 bases remained unmatched. The CDR3 bases are TGTGCCAGCAGTTCGGGACAGGGCCATGGCTACACCTTC. The encoded protein is CASSSGQGHGYTF.

The gene calls are TRBV20-1 and TRBJ1-2; D perhaps matches TRBD1 (5 bases). CDR1 DFQATT and CDR2 SNEGSKA come from the germline V gene (reference sequence). This CDR3 spans 11 amino acids. V was clipped by 6 bases and J by 3 bases, with 8 bases between them. The CDR3 DNA reads as TGCAGTGCGGGAGGGGACTATGGCTACACCTTC. Amino acid sequence: CSAGGDYGYTF.

The V and J genes are TRBV20-1 and TRBJ1-3, with a tentative D call TRBD1 (6 bases). Trimming shortened V by 0 bases and J by 1 base, and 13 bases separated the two germline ends. The CDR3 has 16 residues. Looked up from germline, CDR1 is DFQATT and CDR2 is SNEGSKA (reference sequence). As DNA, the CDR3 is TGCAGTGCTAGAGATGGAACAGGGACGTCTGGAAACACCATATATTTT. This encodes CSARDGTGTSGNTIYF.